This TCR beta chain originates from a study of CD8+CD57+ T cells in acquired aplastic anemia. Overall study context: There were some 11 million reads, on average, for CD4+ cells from healthy donors.

This clonotype has more than one count but fewer than ten. The antigen is undetermined. Whole-study results and caveats: Patients did not significantly differ from controls in CD8+ Simpson's diversity. Patients had roughly 29 CD8+ CDR3 sequences in common with controls (the shared set).

The germline V and J ends were trimmed by 5 bases and 6 bases, with 6 bases remaining between them. Germline CDR1 reads SGHTA; CDR2 reads FQGTGA. The CDR3 has 11 amino acids. Both TCR beta VDJ combination and CDR3 sequence profiling were carried out. Genomic DNA was the template for this profiling. TCRdb independently ran MiXCR on the reads; one entry per CDR3 protein. This sample yields 150,000 to 200,000 distinct CDR3 sequences, of which less than 55% are seen a single time; around 2.9% belongs to the top ten. Sequencing used sorted CD4+, CD8+, or CD8+CD57+ T cells (not recorded which) from PBMCs. The clonotype originates from a human donor in good health. V is TRBV7-3 and J is TRBJ2-3, with D possibly being TRBD1 or TRBD2 (5 bases each). CDR3 region: CASSGGDTQYF. CDR3 DNA sequence: TGTGCCAGCAGCGGGGGTGATACGCAGTATTTT.